This TCR beta chain was found in a study of blood T cell repertoires in COVID-19. Study background: The study drew acute and convalescent COVID-19 samples from the United States, Italy and Spain.

Germline V lookup: CDR1 SGDLS, CDR2 YYNGEE. This CDR3 is built from 16 residues. V dropped 2 bases and J dropped 0; count of bases not matched to a gene: 4. Assignments of participants to cohorts depended upon their own reported clinical history. Cohort 3 donors were reported recovered after two negative PCRs, clearance, or symptom resolution. This clone was seen a single time. Original analysis: Reference gene primers were amplified, and this amplification served to estimate nucleated cell counts. Sequencing was performed with immunoSEQ multiplex PCR; in TCRdb, only in-frame clones are kept and a portion is missing. The V and J calls and the clone size are those of that table, but D and trimming were determined from the DNA. The sample includes 250,000 to 350,000 clones, around 85% of them seen just once.

The sequence was collected from a woman in her fifties or sixties who had recovered from COVID-19. This chain uses TRBV9 with TRBJ2-3, with 9 bases identical to TRBD2. The sample taken for sequencing was PBMCs or T cells enriched from blood (not recorded which). The CDR3 protein is CASSVASGTSTDTQYF. CDR3 coding DNA: TGTGCCAGCAGCGTGGCTAGCGGGACTAGCACAGATACGCAGTATTTT.